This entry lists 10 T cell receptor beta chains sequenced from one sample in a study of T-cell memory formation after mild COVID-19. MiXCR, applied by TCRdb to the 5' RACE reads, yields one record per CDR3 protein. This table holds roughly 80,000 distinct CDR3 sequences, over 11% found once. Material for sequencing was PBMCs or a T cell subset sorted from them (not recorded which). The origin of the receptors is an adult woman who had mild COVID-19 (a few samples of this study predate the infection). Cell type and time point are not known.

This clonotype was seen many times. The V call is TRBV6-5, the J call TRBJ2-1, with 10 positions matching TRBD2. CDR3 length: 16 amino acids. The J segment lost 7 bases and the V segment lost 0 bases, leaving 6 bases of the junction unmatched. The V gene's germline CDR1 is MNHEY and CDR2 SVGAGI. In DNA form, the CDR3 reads TGTGCCAGCAGTTACTCGGGGGCTAGCGGGAGTAATGAGCAGTTCTTC. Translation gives CASSYSGASGSNEQFF.

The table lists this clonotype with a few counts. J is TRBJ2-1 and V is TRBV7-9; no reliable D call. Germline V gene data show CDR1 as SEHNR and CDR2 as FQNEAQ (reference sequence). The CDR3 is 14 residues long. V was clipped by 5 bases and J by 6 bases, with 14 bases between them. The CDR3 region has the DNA TGTGCCAGCAGCCCCCCGGTGGTGCTCAATGAGCAGTTCTTC. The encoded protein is CASSPPVVLNEQFF. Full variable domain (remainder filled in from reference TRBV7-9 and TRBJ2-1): DTGVSQNPRHKITKRGQNVTFRCDPISEHNRLYWYRQTLGQGPEFLTYFQNEAQLEKSRLLSDRFSAERPKGSFSTLEIQRTEQGDSAMYLCASSPPVVLNEQFFGPGTRLTVL.

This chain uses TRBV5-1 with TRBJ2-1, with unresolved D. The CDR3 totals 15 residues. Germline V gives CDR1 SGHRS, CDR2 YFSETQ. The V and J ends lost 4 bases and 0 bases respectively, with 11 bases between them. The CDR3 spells CASSITRSSYNEQFF. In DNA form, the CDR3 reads TGCGCCAGCAGCATCACCAGGAGCTCCTACAATGAGCAGTTCTTC.

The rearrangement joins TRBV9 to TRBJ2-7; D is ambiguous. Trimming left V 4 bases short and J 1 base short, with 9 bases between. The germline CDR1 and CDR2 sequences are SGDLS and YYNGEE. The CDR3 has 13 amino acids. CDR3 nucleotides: TGTGCCAGCAGCCCATGGGAATCCTACGAGCAGTACTTC. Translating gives CASSPWESYEQYF.

Written as DNA, the CDR3 is TGTGCCAGCAGCTTATACAAGGGTTGGGGCCCAGATGAAAAACTGTTTTTT. Amino acid sequence: CASSLYKGWGPDEKLFF. The V and J genes are TRBV11-2 and TRBJ1-4, with D possibly being TRBD1 (5 bases). The CDR3 spans 17 residues. The germline V gene has CDR1 SGHAT and CDR2 FQNNGV. V dropped 2 bases and J dropped 6 bases, with 19 bases sitting between them.

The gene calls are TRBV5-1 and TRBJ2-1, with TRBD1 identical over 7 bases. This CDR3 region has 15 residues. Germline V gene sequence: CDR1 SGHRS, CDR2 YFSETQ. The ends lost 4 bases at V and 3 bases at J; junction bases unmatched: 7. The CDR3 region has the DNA TGCGCCAGCAGCCCTTGGACAGGCAACTACAATGAGCAGTTCTTC. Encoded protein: CASSPWTGNYNEQFF.

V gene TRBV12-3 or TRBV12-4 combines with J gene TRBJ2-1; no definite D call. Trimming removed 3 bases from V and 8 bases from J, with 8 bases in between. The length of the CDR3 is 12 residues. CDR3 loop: CASSFGVDEQFF. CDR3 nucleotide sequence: TGTGCCAGCAGTTTTGGGGTGGATGAGCAGTTCTTC.

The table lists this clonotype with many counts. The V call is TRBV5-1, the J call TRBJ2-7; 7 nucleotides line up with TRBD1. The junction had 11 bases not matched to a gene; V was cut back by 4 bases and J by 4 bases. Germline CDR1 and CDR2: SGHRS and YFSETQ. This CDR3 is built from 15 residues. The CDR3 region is CASSPKGQVRYEQYF. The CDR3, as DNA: TGCGCCAGCAGCCCGAAAGGACAGGTTCGTTACGAGCAGTACTTC.

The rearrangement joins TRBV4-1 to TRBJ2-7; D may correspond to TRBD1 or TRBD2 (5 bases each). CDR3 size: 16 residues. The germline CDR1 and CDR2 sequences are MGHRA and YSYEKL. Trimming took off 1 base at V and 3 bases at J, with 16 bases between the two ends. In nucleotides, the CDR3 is TGCGCCAGCAGCCAAGGAGCCGGGACGGAATACTACGAGCAGTACTTC. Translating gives CASSQGAGTEYYEQYF.

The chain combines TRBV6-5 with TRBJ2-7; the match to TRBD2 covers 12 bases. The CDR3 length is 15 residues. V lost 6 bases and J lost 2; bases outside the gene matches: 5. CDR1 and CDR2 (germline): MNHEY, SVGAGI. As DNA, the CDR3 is TGTGCCAGCAGCCTGACTAGCGGGAGTACCTACGAGCAGTACTTC. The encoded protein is CASSLTSGSTYEQYF.